A single sample gave rise to the 25 T cell receptor beta chains below, sequenced in a study of blood T cell repertoires in COVID-19. This table comes from immunoSEQ multiplex PCR, and its TCRdb copy is limited to in-frame clones, with some not included. The profile shows 320,000 or so clones, around nine tenths of them singletons. Sequencing was carried out using PBMCs or T cells enriched from blood (not recorded which). The origin of the receptors is a man between 60 and 75 years old who had recovered from COVID-19.

This clone was detected only a few times. The chain couples TRBV7-9 to TRBJ2-7, with TRBD1 matching 8 bases. Germline CDR1 SEHNR, CDR2 FQNEAQ (reference sequence). V dropped 5 bases and J dropped 7; count of bases not matched to a gene: 13. The CDR3 length is 15 residues. The CDR3, as DNA: TGTGCCAGCAGCCTCGACAGGGGTTCCGGGGCGGAGCAGTACTTC. This gives the protein CASSLDRGSGAEQYF.

V and J are TRBV27 and TRBJ1-1; a weak D match, TRBD1 (5 bases). Trimming took 7 bases from V and 0 from J, leaving 12 bases between them. The germline V gene encodes CDR1 MNHEY and CDR2 SMNVEV (reference sequence). The CDR3 contains 14 residues. DNA of the CDR3: TGTGCCAGCACTACTTGGGGGGTGAACACTGAAGCTTTCTTT. Its protein product is CASTTWGVNTEAFF.

The chain uses TRBV9 and TRBJ1-6; a weak D match, TRBD1 (5 bases). Germline assignment: CDR1 SGDLS and CDR2 YYNGEE. V gave up 0 bases and J gave up 7 bases, with 5 bases separating them. This CDR3 contains 13 residues. CDR3 amino acids: CASSVEGNSPLHF. CDR3 nucleotide sequence: TGTGCCAGCAGCGTAGAGGGGAATTCACCCCTCCACTTT.

The V and J genes are TRBV5-1 and TRBJ2-3, with TRBD2 matching over 8 bases. V trimming: 2 bases; J trimming: 0 bases; junction bases outside the gene matches: 2. The CDR3 spans 15 residues. Germline V lookup: CDR1 SGHRS, CDR2 YFSETQ. The CDR3 DNA sequence: TGCGCCAGCAGCTTCCAGCGGGGGAGCACAGATACGCAGTATTTT. Residues: CASSFQRGSTDTQYF.

This chain connects TRBV11-2 to TRBJ2-7, with 8 bases lining up with TRBD2. Looked up from germline, CDR1 is SGHAT and CDR2 is FQNNGV. The CDR3 loop spans 14 amino acids. With V trimmed by 6 bases and J by 5 bases, 9 bases remained unmatched. The CDR3 loop reads CASSQSGSIDEQYF. The CDR3 nucleotides are TGTGCCAGCAGTCAAAGCGGGAGTATCGACGAGCAGTACTTC.

The V call is TRBV6-5, the J call TRBJ1-6; D ambiguous. V was cut by 10 bases and J by 0 bases, with 13 bases left in between. The CDR3 has 15 residues. Per the germline V gene, CDR1 is MNHEY and CDR2 is SVGAGI. Here the CDR3 DNA reads TGTGCCACCTCCCTACTAAGCTCCTATAATTCACCCCTCCACTTT. Amino acid sequence: CATSLLSSYNSPLHF.

The V call is TRBV9, the J call TRBJ1-3; 9 nucleotides agree with TRBD1. The V gene's germline CDR1 is SGDLS and CDR2 YYNGEE. The J segment lost 4 bases and the V segment lost 0 bases, leaving 5 bases of the junction unmatched. The CDR3 is 16 amino acids. The CDR3, as DNA: TGTGCCAGCAGCGTAGGGGGGACAGGGACGGGAAACACCATATATTTT. Its translation is CASSVGGTGTGNTIYF.

The V call is TRBV28, the J call TRBJ2-3; 8 bases align to TRBD2. This CDR3 is built from 15 residues. V shed 7 bases and J 4 bases; nucleotides not matched to a gene: 10. From germline, CDR1 is MDHEN and CDR2 SYDVKM. Written as DNA, the CDR3 is TGTGCCAGCACAAAAGCGGGAGCGAGGGCAGATACGCAGTATTTT. Its protein is CASTKAGARADTQYF.

The rearrangement uses TRBV7-2 and TRBJ1-2; D is possibly TRBD1 (6 bases). CDR1 is SGHTA, CDR2 FQGNSA, per germline. The length of the CDR3 is 15 residues. V lost 3 bases and J 2 bases, leaving 13 bases between the germline ends. The CDR3 loop is CASSLGQGWNYGYTF. The CDR3 region has the DNA TGTGCCAGCAGCTTGGGTCAGGGGTGGAACTATGGCTACACCTTC.

The chain carries TRBV6-5 and TRBJ1-5, with D uncertain. The V gene lost 7 bases and the J gene lost 7 bases, with 17 bases spanning the gap. The CDR3 consists of 14 residues. Per the germline V gene, CDR1 is MNHEY and CDR2 is SVGAGI. CDR3 DNA: TGTGCCAGCACCAAACGGGGTTTCGGGCAGCCCCAGCATTTT. Its translation is CASTKRGFGQPQHF.

This clone was counted many times. Additional DNA sequences in this sample encode the identical CDR3. The chain combines TRBV18 with TRBJ2-7, with 9 bases matching TRBD2. Trimming removed 2 bases from V and 0 bases from J; junction bases left unmatched: 2. From germline, CDR1 is KGHSH and CDR2 LQKENI. CDR3 length: 15 amino acids. CDR3 loop: CASSPGLANSYEQYF. The CDR3 region has the DNA TGTGCCAGCTCACCAGGACTAGCGAACTCCTACGAGCAGTACTTC.

This sequence joins TRBV7-2 and TRBJ1-1, with a tentative D call TRBD1 (5 bases). Between the trimmed V and J ends, which lost 2 bases and 8 bases, there was a span of 15 bases. Germline loops: CDR1 SGHTA, CDR2 FQGNSA. The CDR3 covers 14 residues. The CDR3 DNA is TGTGCCAGCAGCTTATTCTTAGGGAAGGGGGAAGCTTTCTTT. Translating it yields CASSLFLGKGEAFF.

J is TRBJ1-2 and V is TRBV7-2; 7 nucleotides align to TRBD1. The germline gives CDR1 SGHTA, CDR2 FQGNSA. This CDR3 comprises 15 residues. V dropped 6 bases and J dropped 4; count of bases not matched to a gene: 11. The CDR3 sequence: CASSSMTGNPYGYTF. In nucleotides, the CDR3 is TGTGCCAGCAGTTCCATGACAGGGAACCCCTATGGCTACACCTTC.

This sequence joins TRBV9 and TRBJ2-2; 12 nucleotides match TRBD2. V dropped 0 bases and J dropped 5; count of bases not matched to a gene: 8. CDR3 length equals 18 residues. The germline V gene encodes CDR1 SGDLS and CDR2 YYNGEE. The CDR3 DNA sequence: TGTGCCAGCAGCGTAGTTCTAGCGGGAGGGCCGGGAACCGGGGAGCTGTTTTTT. Protein product: CASSVVLAGGPGTGELFF.

V is TRBV2 and J is TRBJ2-1; 9 bases align to TRBD2. Unmatched junction bases numbered 7, after V lost 6 bases and J lost 4 bases. CDR3 size: 15 residues. CDR1 SNHLY and CDR2 FYNNEI come from the germline V gene. The CDR3 coding sequence is TGTGCCAGCAGGGCTCTAGCGGGAAGGTACAATGAGCAGTTCTTC. This encodes CASRALAGRYNEQFF.

J is TRBJ1-5 and V is TRBV19; 10 bases agree with TRBD1. The CDR3 sequence is 15 residues long. Germline-derived CDR1 and CDR2 are LNHDA and SQIVND (reference sequence). Unmatched junction bases numbered 3, after V lost 3 bases and J lost 4 bases. As DNA, the CDR3 is TGTGCCAGTAGTATCCGACAGGGGGCGAATCAGCCCCAGCATTTT. Encoded protein: CASSIRQGANQPQHF.

The rearrangement joins TRBV7-2 to TRBJ2-2; 7 bases align to TRBD2. The J segment lost 5 bases and the V segment lost 7 bases, leaving 10 bases of the junction unmatched. The CDR3 consists of 15 residues. Germline V gene lookup returns CDR1 SGHTA and CDR2 FQGNSA. This CDR3 reads CASTETSWKTGELFF. CDR3 coding DNA: TGTGCCAGCACCGAGACTAGCTGGAAAACCGGGGAGCTGTTTTTT.

The chain is built from TRBV4-3 and TRBJ1-3; D is uncertain. Germline CDR1 reads LGHNA; CDR2 reads YSLEER. Between the trimmed V and J ends, which lost 0 bases and 4 bases, there was a span of 10 bases. This CDR3 is built from 15 residues. CDR3 region: CASSQDVFGGNTIYF. CDR3 sequence (DNA): TGCGCCAGCAGCCAAGACGTATTTGGCGGAAACACCATATATTTT.

The rearrangement links TRBV5-5 to TRBJ1-1; D remains ambiguous. The germline gives CDR1 SGHKS, CDR2 YYEKEE (reference sequence). The V and J ends lost 5 bases and 5 bases respectively, with 31 bases between them. CDR3 size: 19 residues. The CDR3: CASRISPPTRLRVRTEAFF. The CDR3 DNA follows: TGTGCCAGCAGAATTTCTCCCCCGACTCGGCTTCGAGTAAGAACTGAAGCTTTCTTT.

The chain has TRBV6-2 or TRBV6-3 and TRBJ2-5, with 14 bases aligning to TRBD2. Trimming at V came to 6 bases and at J to 4 bases, leaving 10 bases not matched to a gene. Germline V gene data show CDR1 as MNHEY and CDR2 as SVGEGT. This CDR3 is 17 amino acids long. CDR3 DNA: TGTGCCAGCAGCATGGGACTAGCGGGAGATTGGGGAGAGACCCAGTACTTC. Translating it yields CASSMGLAGDWGETQYF.

About this clone: The junction departs from the called germline gene at one end, perhaps through a read error. The V gene is TRBV7-7, the J gene TRBJ1-3; D ambiguous. Germline V CDR1 and CDR2: SSHAT, FNYEAQ (reference sequence). The CDR3 sequence is 15 residues long. The CDR3: CASSPGANPGNTIYF. Here the CDR3 DNA reads TGTGCTAGCAGTCCCGGAGCGAACCCTGGAAACACCATATATTTT.

V is TRBV18 and J is TRBJ2-7; possibly TRBD1 for D (6 bases). The CDR3 runs 13 residues. Looked up from germline, CDR1 is KGHSH and CDR2 is LQKENI. Trimming took 2 bases from V and 7 from J, leaving 12 bases between them. DNA of the CDR3: TGTGCCAGCTCACCAACGGGGACAACTGAGCAGTACTTC. Translation gives CASSPTGTTEQYF.

CDR3 bases: TGTGCCAGCAGCACCGGACAGGGGATTAATTCACCCCTCCACTTT. Translation: CASSTGQGINSPLHF. This rearrangement joins TRBV3-1 (or the pseudogene TRBV3-2) to TRBJ1-6; 9 bases align to TRBD1. In germline, CDR1 is LGHDT, CDR2 YNNKEL (reference sequence). V was pared by 5 bases and J by 6 bases, with 5 bases of the junction left unmatched. The CDR3 sequence is 15 residues long.

V is TRBV5-4 and J is TRBJ2-3; 11 bases are a match to TRBD2. This CDR3 is 17 amino acids long. CDR1 is SGHNT, CDR2 YYREEE, per germline (reference sequence). Trimming removed 1 base from V and 5 bases from J; junction bases left unmatched: 9. The DNA of the CDR3 is TGTGCCAGCAGCTTGTGGGTAGCGGGAGGGCCGGGAGATACGCAGTATTTT. This gives the protein CASSLWVAGGPGDTQYF. The whole variable domain, remainder taken from reference TRBV5-4 and TRBJ2-3, is ETGVTQSPTHLIKTRGQQVTLRCSSQSGHNTVSWYQQALGQGPQFIFQYYREEENGRGNFPPRFSGLQFPNYSSELNVNALELDDSALYLCASSLWVAGGPGDTQYFGPGTRLTVL.

The V and J genes are TRBV19 and TRBJ2-3; TRBD1 is a possible D gene (6 bases). Germline V gene data show CDR1 as LNHDA and CDR2 as SQIVND (reference sequence). V gave up 9 bases and J gave up 0 bases, with 16 bases separating them. CDR3 length: 15 amino acids. The CDR3 nucleotides read TGTGCCAGCCCCACCAGGGGAAAAAGCACAGATACGCAGTATTTT. Residues: CASPTRGKSTDTQYF.